This entry concerns a single T cell receptor beta chain. Its antigen is not identified. This entry belongs to a study of CD8 T cells in Susac syndrome. Study at large: Each patient with Susac syndrome, at the time of blood draw, was therapy-naive, on corticosteroids, or on intravenous immunoglobulin alone.

Study-wide points: Repertoires of Susac syndrome CD4+ T cells lacked clonal expansion.

Random hexamers primed reverse transcription of about 0.45 to 1 ug RNA. TCRdb reanalysed the immunoSEQ multiplex PCR reads using MiXCR and keeps one entry per CDR3 protein. The sample carries about 210,000 distinct CDR3 sequences, 94% recorded once. The J segment lost 4 bases and the V segment lost 6 bases, leaving 5 bases of the junction unmatched. Germline assignment: CDR1 DFQATT and CDR2 SNEGSKA (reference sequence). This CDR3 is 12 amino acids long. Input material: CD4+ T cells from PBMCs. The TCR sequence derives from a human donor with Susac syndrome. This chain connects TRBV20-1 to TRBJ1-2; TRBD1 matches 7 bases. The CDR3 DNA sequence: TGCAGTGCGTTACAGGGGCTCTATGGCTACACCTTC. The encoded protein is CSALQGLYGYTF.